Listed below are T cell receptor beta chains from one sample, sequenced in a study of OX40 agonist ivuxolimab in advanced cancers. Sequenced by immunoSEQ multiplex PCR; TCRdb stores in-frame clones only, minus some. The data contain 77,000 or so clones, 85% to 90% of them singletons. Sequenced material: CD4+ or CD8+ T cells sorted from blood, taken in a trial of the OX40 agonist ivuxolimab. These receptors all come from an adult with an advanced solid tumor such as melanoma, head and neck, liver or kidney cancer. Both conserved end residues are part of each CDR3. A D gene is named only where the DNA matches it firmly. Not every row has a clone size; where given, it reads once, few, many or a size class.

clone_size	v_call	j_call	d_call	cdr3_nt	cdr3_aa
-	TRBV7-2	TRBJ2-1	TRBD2	TGTGCCAGCAGCTTTCTGCGGGGGGCCTACAATGAGCAGTTCTTC	CASSFLRGAYNEQFF
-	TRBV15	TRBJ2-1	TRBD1	TGTGCCACCAGCCGACGACAGGGGGGGTACAATGAGCAGTTCTTC	CATSRRQGGYNEQFF
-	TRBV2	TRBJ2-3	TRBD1	TGTGCCGGCCACAGGGGGAGCACAGATACGCAGTATTTT	CAGHRGSTDTQYF
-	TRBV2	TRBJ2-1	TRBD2	TGTGCCAGCAGTGGTGGGTTAGCGGGGTCGAATGAGCAGTTCTTC	CASSGGLAGSNEQFF
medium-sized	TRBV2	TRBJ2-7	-	TGTGCCAGCAGTGCGGGGCAGGCCTACGAGCAGTACTTC	CASSAGQAYEQYF
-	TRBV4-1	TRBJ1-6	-	TGCGCCAGCAGCCAAGTACGAGCGGTTTATAATTCACCCCTCCACTTT	CASSQVRAVYNSPLHF
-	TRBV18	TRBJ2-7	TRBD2	TGTGCCAGCTCACCCGCGGGGGTCTACGAGCAGTACTTC	CASSPAGVYEQYF
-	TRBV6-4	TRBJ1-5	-	TGTGCCAGCGGGGTAGGACCGGGACGGGGAAAGGAGAATCAGCCCCAGCATTTT	CASGVGPGRGKENQPQHF
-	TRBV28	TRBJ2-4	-	TGTGCCAGCAGTTTAGGCAGTTTAAACATTCAGTACTTC	CASSLGSLNIQYF
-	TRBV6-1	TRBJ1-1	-	TGTGCCAGCAGTGCCCCCCTGACTGAAGCTTTCTTT	CASSAPLTEAFF
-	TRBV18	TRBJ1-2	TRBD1	TGTGCCAGCTCCCACGAACAGGGGGCTCGGGGCTACACCTTC	CASSHEQGARGYTF
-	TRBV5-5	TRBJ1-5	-	TGTGCCAGCAGCCCCGGGGTCCTCCCCGGAAATCAGCCCCAGCATTTT	CASSPGVLPGNQPQHF
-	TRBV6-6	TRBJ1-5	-	TGTGCCGGTGGGCGGTGGGATCAGCCCCAGCATTTT	CAGGRWDQPQHF
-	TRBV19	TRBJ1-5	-	TGTGCCAGTAGTATAAGGGAGGATCAGCCCCAGCATTTT	CASSIREDQPQHF
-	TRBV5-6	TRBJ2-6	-	TGTGCCAGCAGCTTGCGTTTCTCTGGGGCCAACGTCCTGACTTTC	CASSLRFSGANVLTF
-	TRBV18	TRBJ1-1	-	TGTGCCAGCTCACCACGGGGGGGAGAGCGTGAAGCTTTCTTT	CASSPRGGEREAFF
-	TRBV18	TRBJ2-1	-	TGTGCCAGCTGGGGGCAGATCTACAATGAGCAGTTCTTC	CASWGQIYNEQFF
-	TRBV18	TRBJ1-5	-	TGTGCCAGCTCACCACCGGGGGCAGGTGGGCTATATAGCAATCAGCCCCAGCATTTT	CASSPPGAGGLYSNQPQHF
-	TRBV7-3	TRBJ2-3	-	TGTGCCAGCAGCTTATCAGGGCCCACAGATACGCAGTATTTT	CASSLSGPTDTQYF
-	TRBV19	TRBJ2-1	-	TGTGCCAGTAGTGGGGCTGGCCTGAATTTGGATGAGCAGTTCTTC	CASSGAGLNLDEQFF
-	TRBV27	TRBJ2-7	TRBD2	TGTGCCAGCAGCTCCTCAGCGGGAGAGAGATCCTACGAGCAGTACTTC	CASSSSAGERSYEQYF
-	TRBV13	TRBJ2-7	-	TGTGCCAGCAGCTTAGGACAGACCTACGAGCAGTACTTC	CASSLGQTYEQYF
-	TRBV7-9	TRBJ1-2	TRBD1	TGTGCCAGCAGCTTAACAGGGGTTGATGGCTACACCTTC	CASSLTGVDGYTF
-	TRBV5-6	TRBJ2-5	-	TGTGCCAGCAGCGTGATTGATCAGGCGGCCGAGACCCAGTACTTC	CASSVIDQAAETQYF
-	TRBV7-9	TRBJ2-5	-	TGTGCCAGCAGCTTAGTTCCGACAGGTCAAGAGACCCAGTACTTC	CASSLVPTGQETQYF
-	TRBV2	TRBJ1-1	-	TGTGCCAGCAGTGAATCGGGGAACACTGAAGCTTTCTTT	CASSESGNTEAFF
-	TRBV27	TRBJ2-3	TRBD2	TGTGCCAGCAGTTCCACCCTGGGGACTAGCACGAATACGCAGTATTTT	CASSSTLGTSTNTQYF
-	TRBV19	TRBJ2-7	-	TGTGCCAGTAGTATAGACTGGGGTCGGGCCTACGAGCAGTACTTC	CASSIDWGRAYEQYF